These 3 T cell receptor beta chains were all obtained from the same sample, sequenced in a study of lymphopenia after photon versus proton radiotherapy. Profiled with immunoSEQ multiplex PCR; TCRdb holds only in-frame clones, not every one. The profile shows approximately 160,000 clones, 75% to 90% of them singletons. This specimen consisted of peripheral blood, obtained from a patient treated with photon-based radiotherapy. These receptors all stem from a man aged 50 to 59 with gastric cancer.

A few counts support this clone. This chain connects TRBV18 to TRBJ1-1, with a tentative D call TRBD1 (5 bases). V was pared by 6 bases and J by 1 base, with 15 bases between. The CDR3 has 15 residues. The germline CDR1 and CDR2 sequences are KGHSH and LQKENI. The CDR3 DNA reads TGTGCCAGCTCGGCGGGACCCGGCGGGAACACTGAAGCTTTCTTT. This codes for CASSAGPGGNTEAFF.

There are a few counts of this clone. V is TRBV5-4 and J is TRBJ2-7, with 10 bases matching TRBD1. The CDR3 has 15 amino acids. CDR1 is SGHNT and CDR2 is YYREEE in the germline V gene (reference sequence). V was clipped by 2 bases and J by 0 bases; unmatched bases: 2. The CDR3 DNA sequence: TGTGCCAGCAGCTTTCGGACAGGGGGCTCCTACGAGCAGTACTTC. It encodes CASSFRTGGSYEQYF.

The gene calls are TRBV5-6 and TRBJ2-7, with D perhaps matching TRBD2 (6 bases). The CDR3 is made up of 14 amino acids. The V gene lost 1 base and the J gene lost 3 bases, with 11 bases spanning the gap. The germline gives CDR1 SGHDT, CDR2 YYEEEE. The CDR3 sequence: CASSLKGRLYEQYF. CDR3 coding DNA: TGTGCCAGCAGCTTGAAGGGGAGGCTCTACGAGCAGTACTTC.